A selection of T cell receptor beta chains follows, all from one sample in a study of cytomegalovirus exposure and HLA in healthy donors. TCRdb's copy holds only in-frame clones and misses some; the assay was immunoSEQ multiplex PCR. The sample lists around 99,000 clones, about 80% seen once, with around 3% in the top ten. The sequencing input was PBMCs. The receptors come from a man aged 35-49 years in good health and CMV-seronegative. Both conserved end residues are part of each CDR3. Fields, in order: V gene, D gene, J gene, clone size, CDR3 DNA, CDR3 protein. A D gene is named only where the DNA matches it firmly. Not every row has a clone size; where given, it reads once, few, many or a size class.

V: TRBV28; D: TRBD2; J: TRBJ2-7; size: .; DNA: TGTGCCAGCAGTCGGACTAGCGGGAGTGGCTCCTACGAGCAGTACTTC; CDR3: CASSRTSGSGSYEQYF
V: TRBV6-5; D: TRBD1; J: TRBJ1-5; size: .; DNA: TGTGCCAGCAGTATGACAGGGAATCAGCCCCAGCATTTT; CDR3: CASSMTGNQPQHF
V: TRBV2; D: TRBD2; J: TRBJ2-1; size: .; DNA: TGTGCCAGCAGTGAATCTACTAGCGGGAGAGGGTCCGGGCAGTTCTTC; CDR3: CASSESTSGRGSGQFF
V: TRBV29-1; D: .; J: TRBJ2-7; size: .; DNA: TGCAGCGTTCGGGAGGGGGCCACCGAGCAGTACTTC; CDR3: CSVREGATEQYF
V: TRBV9; D: TRBD2; J: TRBJ2-3; size: few; DNA: TGTGCCAGCAGCGTAGCTGGGACTAGAACAGATACGCAGTATTTT; CDR3: CASSVAGTRTDTQYF
V: TRBV7-9; D: TRBD2; J: TRBJ2-1; size: .; DNA: TGTGCCAGCAGCTCCGCGGGGACTAATTACAATGAGCAGTTCTTC; CDR3: CASSSAGTNYNEQFF
V: TRBV30; D: TRBD2; J: TRBJ2-2; size: .; DNA: TGTGCCTGGAGTCTCGAGCGGGGGGTCCCCGGGCCCGGGGAGCTGTTTTTT; CDR3: CAWSLERGVPGPGELFF
V: TRBV2; D: TRBD1; J: TRBJ2-3; size: .; DNA: TGTGCCAGCAGGAACAGACAGGGTATATTCCCAGATACGCAGTATTTT; CDR3: CASRNRQGIFPDTQYF
V: TRBV5-4; D: .; J: TRBJ2-1; size: .; DNA: TGTGCCAGCAGCTTAGGGGCTAGCGCCAGGAGCTCCTACAATGAGCAGTTCTTC; CDR3: CASSLGASARSSYNEQFF
V: TRBV7-2; D: .; J: TRBJ1-1; size: .; DNA: TGTGCCAGCAGCTTAGTGGGGGGGTTCACTGAAGCTTTCTTT; CDR3: CASSLVGGFTEAFF
V: TRBV27; D: TRBD2; J: TRBJ2-2; size: .; DNA: TGTGCCAGCAGATCAGCGGGAGGGAACACCGGGGAGCTGTTTTTT; CDR3: CASRSAGGNTGELFF
V: TRBV18; D: TRBD1; J: TRBJ1-2; size: once; DNA: TGTGCCAGCTCACCGACAGGGTCTCGAGACTATGGCTACACCTTC; CDR3: CASSPTGSRDYGYTF
V: TRBV27; D: .; J: TRBJ1-6; size: .; DNA: TGTGCCAGCAGTTTGGGCAGGGGAACTTCACCCCTCCACTTT; CDR3: CASSLGRGTSPLHF
V: TRBV18; D: TRBD1; J: TRBJ1-4; size: .; DNA: TGTGCCAGCTCACCCCAACAGGGGGTAGATGAAAAACTGTTTTTT; CDR3: CASSPQQGVDEKLFF
V: TRBV5-1; D: TRBD1; J: TRBJ2-2; size: .; DNA: TGCGCCAGCAGCTGGGGGGACAGGGTGAACACCGGGGAGCTGTTTTTT; CDR3: CASSWGDRVNTGELFF
V: TRBV7-2; D: .; J: TRBJ2-1; size: once; DNA: TGTGCCAGCAGCTCTCAGCCGGGAACCCAGTCCCATGAGCAGTTCTTC; CDR3: CASSSQPGTQSHEQFF
V: TRBV7-9; D: .; J: TRBJ2-2; size: .; DNA: TGTGCCAGCAGCTACAGTAACACCGGGGAGCTGTTTTTT; CDR3: CASSYSNTGELFF
V: TRBV19; D: TRBD2; J: TRBJ2-2; size: .; DNA: TGTGCCAGTAGTCCCCCGGCTAGCGGGATCTCGGGGGAGCTGTTTTTT; CDR3: CASSPPASGISGELFF
V: TRBV5-1; D: TRBD1; J: TRBJ1-2; size: .; DNA: TGCGCCAGCAGCTTCCAGGGGGCGCGAGGCTACACCTTC; CDR3: CASSFQGARGYTF
V: TRBV28; D: .; J: TRBJ1-2; size: .; DNA: TGTGCCAGCAGTGGGAGGGGGTCGTACTATGGCTACACCTTC; CDR3: CASSGRGSYYGYTF
V: TRBV6-6; D: TRBD2; J: TRBJ2-7; size: .; DNA: TGTGCCAGCGGCTCATCGGGGGGGCCTAACGAGCAGTACTTC; CDR3: CASGSSGGPNEQYF
V: TRBV4-1; D: TRBD1; J: TRBJ1-2; size: .; DNA: TGCGCCAGCAGCCTAGGGACAGACCACTATGGCTACACCTTC; CDR3: CASSLGTDHYGYTF
V: TRBV9; D: .; J: TRBJ2-3; size: .; DNA: TGTGCCAGCAGCTTGACACCTACTAGCACAGATACGCAGTATTTT; CDR3: CASSLTPTSTDTQYF
V: TRBV9; D: TRBD2; J: TRBJ2-3; size: .; DNA: TGTGCCAGCAGCGTAGGGAGGACTAGCGGCACAGATACGCAGTATTTT; CDR3: CASSVGRTSGTDTQYF
V: TRBV5-4; D: .; J: TRBJ1-1; size: .; DNA: TGTGCCAGCAGCTTGGAGGGACTGTTGAACACTGAAGCTTTCTTT; CDR3: CASSLEGLLNTEAFF
V: TRBV2; D: .; J: TRBJ2-1; size: .; DNA: TGTGCCAGCAGTGACAGGGGCCTTTCTTACAATGAGCAGTTCTTC; CDR3: CASSDRGLSYNEQFF
V: TRBV23-1; D: .; J: TRBJ2-7; size: .; DNA: TGCGCCAGCAGTCAATCCAGCCCCAGAAGCTATCACTACTACGAGCAGTACTTC; CDR3: CASSQSSPRSYHYYEQYF
V: TRBV30; D: .; J: TRBJ1-5; size: .; DNA: TGTGCCTGGAGTGAAACGGGTCAGCCCCAGCATTTT; CDR3: CAWSETGQPQHF
V: TRBV12-5; D: TRBD1; J: TRBJ2-7; size: .; DNA: TGTGCTAGTGGTACCGGGACAGGGAGCGGCGAGCAGTACTTC; CDR3: CASGTGTGSGEQYF
V: TRBV2; D: TRBD1; J: TRBJ1-6; size: .; DNA: TGTGCCAGCAGTGGGTTGGGACAGGGGGCTTCACCCCTCCACTTT; CDR3: CASSGLGQGASPLHF
V: TRBV5-5; D: .; J: TRBJ2-7; size: .; DNA: TGTGCCAGCAGCCGGATCAGGGGCGAGCAGTACTTC; CDR3: CASSRIRGEQYF
V: TRBV9; D: .; J: TRBJ1-3; size: .; DNA: TGTGCCAGCAGCGCCAACTCTGGAAACACCATATATTTT; CDR3: CASSANSGNTIYF
V: TRBV2; D: .; J: TRBJ1-5; size: .; DNA: TGTGCCAGCAGCGCCGGGTCGCCGGCGGGGGAAGGTCAGCCCCAGCATTTT; CDR3: CASSAGSPAGEGQPQHF
V: TRBV15; D: TRBD2; J: TRBJ2-1; size: .; DNA: TGTGCCACCAGCAGTACTAGCGGGAACCACAATGAGCAGTTCTTC; CDR3: CATSSTSGNHNEQFF
V: TRBV10-1; D: TRBD1; J: TRBJ1-5; size: .; DNA: TGCGCCAGCAGTCGACAGGGGGACCAGCCCCAGCATTTT; CDR3: CASSRQGDQPQHF
V: TRBV28; D: .; J: TRBJ2-5; size: .; DNA: TGTGCCAGCAGTTTGTCTCCTTCCCAAGAGACCCAGTACTTC; CDR3: CASSLSPSQETQYF
V: TRBV5-1; D: .; J: TRBJ2-3; size: .; DNA: TGCGCCAGCAGCGAGGCAGCCGTCGCAGATACGCAGTATTTT; CDR3: CASSEAAVADTQYF
V: TRBV15; D: .; J: TRBJ2-5; size: .; DNA: TGTGCCACCAGCAGAGGGCTCTCCCAAGAGACCCAGTACTTC; CDR3: CATSRGLSQETQYF
V: TRBV2; D: .; J: TRBJ1-5; size: .; DNA: TGTGCCAGCAGATCCGACCCCGGAGAGAGGCCCCAGCATTTT; CDR3: CASRSDPGERPQHF
V: TRBV6-6; D: .; J: TRBJ1-3; size: .; DNA: TGTGCCAGCAGTTACTCGGAACAGTGGGGAAACACCATATATTTT; CDR3: CASSYSEQWGNTIYF
V: TRBV10-1; D: TRBD1; J: TRBJ1-1; size: .; DNA: TGCGCCAGCAGTGAGTCGAGGGGGCTGAACACTGAAGCTTTCTTT; CDR3: CASSESRGLNTEAFF